The T cell receptor (beta chain) under discussion was sequenced for a study of T-cell memory formation after mild COVID-19 (dated by TCRdb to the early 2020s). As for the study more broadly: Most TCR sequence clusters were specific to one of the two donors. Longitudinal TCRalpha and TCRbeta repertoire sequencing tracked T-cell clones expanding and contracting after mild COVID-19 in two donors. Two young, previously healthy adult volunteers made up the cohort, one male and one female.

This clonotype has a handful of counts. The specificity of this receptor is unknown. No clone much larger than this one lies a single base away; base qualities are absent. The full study reports these points: Clones contracting from day 15 to 85 had balanced CD4/CD8 phenotypes, while a second wave expanding from day 15 to 37 was biased towards CD4+. The study covered only a couple of mild cases, and larger cohorts including severe cases with pre-infection samples were considered necessary. Contracting CD4+ clones were located mainly in the CM and EM memory subsets, whereas CD8+ clones were found to be enriched in EMRA. SARS-CoV-2 specificity was not confirmed for the second-wave clones peaking on day 37. Some responding clones were detected in pre-infection memory, suggesting pre-existing cross-reactive memory T cells joined the SARS-CoV-2 response.

As encoded in the germline V gene (reference sequence), CDR1 is DFQATT while CDR2 is SNEGSKA. The CDR3, cysteine through phenylalanine, is 17 amino acids long. Here the CDR3 DNA is all that survives: 51 bases in frame from base 1. V loses 1 base of germline sequence and J loses 5 bases, and the interval between the two ends is 23 bases. Ficoll-Paque density gradient centrifugation was the method used to isolate PBMCs. Sequencing was carried out with an Illumina NovaSeq 6000. Using 5'RACE with constant-segment primers, TCRalpha and TCRbeta cDNA libraries were constructed, with sample barcodes and unique molecular identifiers added in the process. Trizol reagent was used to extract RNA from every sample. The libraries were amplified in two PCR steps, and the second step added a second sample barcode and Illumina TruSeq adapters. Libraries were sequenced on an Illumina NovaSeq with 2 x 150 bp paired-end reads. Processing in the source paper ran as follows. The reads were demultiplexed and collapsed into UMI-guided consensus sequences using migec v1.2.7. Using mixcr v2.1.11, the UMI consensuses were aligned to TRA and TRB V and J templates and assembled into clonotypes. A clonotype was counted as expanded or contracted only when both edgeR and NoisET called the clonotype significant, with the noise models trained on biological replicates. For edgeR calls, a false discovery rate-adjusted p below 0.01 and a log2 fold-change threshold of 1 were applied. PCA with hierarchical clustering of max-normalized trajectories of the 1000 most abundant clonotypes was used as exploratory dynamics analysis. Separately sequenced CD4+ and CD8+ repertoires were used to assign a CD4 or CD8 phenotype to each responding clone. Through fastp at Q25 and MiXCR, TCRdb rebuilt clones from the public reads, retaining in-frame beta chains. Each entry merges the rows of one CDR3 protein and shows their most common DNA and genes. The V and J calls were not made by the authors but by TCRdb's processing. The sample table shows 530,000 or so distinct CDR3 sequences, and 17% are seen once. The ten biggest clones cover about 7.4% of the sample.

The chain employs TRBV20-1 and TRBJ1-2; TRBD1 is possibly the D segment (5 matching bases). This sequence was found in an adult woman who had mild COVID-19 (a few samples of this study predate the infection). The sample titles of this study are shuffled in the database, so cell type and time point are left out; the donor was told from shared clones. The specimen sequenced was PBMCs or a T cell subset sorted from them (not recorded which). The CDR3 region has the sequence CSARAQGRRPVRYGYTF. The DNA sequence follows: TGCAGTGCTAGAGCCCAGGGACGCCGGCCGGTTCGGTATGGCTACACCTTC.